This T cell receptor beta chain was captured in a study of blood T cell repertoires in COVID-19. As for the study in general: Acute-phase and convalescent COVID-19 samples originated in the United States, Italy and Spain. In each case, the material was cDNA or gDNA derived from T cells, B-cell-depleted T cells, or PBMCs.

Data came from immunoSEQ multiplex PCR; TCRdb stores just in-frame clones and leaves some out. The sample yields roughly 180,000 clones, less than 85% seen once. CDR1 LNHDA and CDR2 SQIVND come from the germline V gene (reference sequence). V lost 3 bases, J lost 0 bases, and 11 bases lay in between. The CDR3 length is 16 residues. The J gene is TRBJ1-4, the V gene TRBV19, with D hard to call. The source is a man in his sixties who had recovered from COVID-19. The sequencing sample was made of PBMCs or T cells enriched from blood (not recorded which). The CDR3 DNA is TGTGCCAGTAGTATCGGAGGATCGGCAACTAATGAAAAACTGTTTTTT. Amino acid sequence: CASSIGGSATNEKLFF.